The 23 T cell receptor beta chains listed next were all sequenced from one sample in a study of post-analysis software for immune sequencing data. Their recognized antigens are unknown. Study conclusions and caveats: TRBV segments more frequent in patients than in controls numbered roughly 5 and included TRBV5-6, TRBV5-1 and TRBV20-1.

Unique molecular identifiers tagged the TCR beta cDNA libraries. A single record per CDR3 protein comes from TCRdb applying MiXCR to the PCR reads. The sample lists 700,000 to 900,000 distinct CDR3 sequences, around 42% occurring once. Sequencing was carried out using blood. All receptors derive from a girl aged 10-17 years with multiple sclerosis.

The chain couples TRBV4-1 to TRBJ1-5, with 10 bases aligning to TRBD1. CDR3 size: 14 residues. With V trimmed by 4 bases and J by 5 bases, 2 bases remained unmatched. Germline lookup yields CDR1 MGHRA and CDR2 YSYEKL. The CDR3 sequence is CASSRGQGDQPQHF. The CDR3 bases are TGCGCCAGCAGCCGTGGACAGGGGGATCAGCCCCAGCATTTT.

The chain has TRBV5-1 and TRBJ2-3; tentatively, D is TRBD2 (6 bases). The CDR3 is 17 amino acids. V was trimmed by 4 bases and J by 6 bases, leaving 24 bases between them. Germline values: CDR1 SGHRS, CDR2 YFSETQ. The chain's CDR3 is CASSPSDGSPSMDTQYF. CDR3 coding DNA: TGCGCCAGCAGCCCTTCTGACGGGAGTCCAAGTATGGATACGCAGTATTTT.

This clonotype has only one observation. This sequence joins TRBV7-2 and TRBJ2-1; no clear D gene. V lost 4 bases and J 4 bases, leaving 8 bases between the germline ends. This CDR3 comprises 13 residues. Per germline, CDR1 SGHTA and CDR2 FQGNSA. CDR3 in DNA: TGTGCCAGCAGCTCGGAATTGTACAATGAGCAGTTCTTC. It is translated as CASSSELYNEQFF. Looking up the rest from reference TRBV7-2 and TRBJ2-1 gives the full variable domain: GAGVSQSPSNKVTEKGKDVELRCDPISGHTALYWYRQSLGQGLEFLIYFQGNSAPDKSGLPSDRFSAERTGGSVSTLTIQRTQQEDSAVYLCASSSELYNEQFFGPGTRLTVL.

This clonotype was counted a few times. The CDR3 DNA follows: TGTGCCAGCAGCTTAAGCCAGTACCACTCCTACGAGCAGTACTTC. This translates into CASSLSQYHSYEQYF. V and J are TRBV13 and TRBJ2-7; D unresolved. This CDR3 region has 15 residues. The V end was cut by 2 bases, the J end by 0 bases, with 11 bases between. Germline loops: CDR1 PRHDT, CDR2 FYEKMQ (reference sequence).

This clonotype occurred a few times. The chain uses TRBV5-1 and TRBJ1-2, with 9 bases fitting TRBD1. CDR3 length: 14 amino acids. The germline V gene encodes CDR1 SGHRS and CDR2 YFSETQ. The trim removed 2 bases at V and 5 bases at J, leaving 4 bases unmatched. Here the CDR3 reads CASSFGDRVYGYTF. The CDR3 DNA is TGCGCCAGCAGCTTCGGGGACAGGGTATATGGCTACACCTTC.

The V call is TRBV27, the J call TRBJ1-2; possible D gene TRBD1, 5 bases. The germline CDR1 and CDR2 sequences are MNHEY and SMNVEV (reference sequence). The CDR3 spans 15 residues. Trimming shortened V by 5 bases and J by 5 bases, and 18 bases separated the two germline ends. The CDR3 region has the DNA TGTGCCAGCAGTCCAGGGACGGGCTCTTGGTATGGCTACACCTTC. The encoded protein is CASSPGTGSWYGYTF.

In its sample, this clonotype was seen many times. V gene TRBV12-3 or TRBV12-4 combines with J gene TRBJ2-7; unclear D gene. V lost 5 bases to trimming and J lost 3 bases, with 8 bases between them. This CDR3 contains 12 residues. The CDR3 protein is CASSGQDYEQYF. DNA of the CDR3: TGTGCCAGCAGTGGTCAGGACTACGAGCAGTACTTC.

The chain joins TRBV20-1 to TRBJ2-3, with 10 bases lining up with TRBD2. The CDR3 has 14 amino acids. V was pared by 2 bases and J by 8 bases, with 7 bases of the junction left unmatched. Germline V lookup: CDR1 DFQATT, CDR2 SNEGSKA (reference sequence). The chain's CDR3 is CSARKASGSFTQYF. The DNA for the CDR3 is TGCAGTGCTAGAAAGGCTAGCGGGAGTTTTACGCAGTATTTT.

The gene calls are TRBV29-1 and TRBJ2-7, with TRBD1 identical over 11 bases. Germline assignment: CDR1 SQVTM and CDR2 ANQGSEA. The CDR3 extends over 15 amino acids. The ends lost 3 bases at V and 3 bases at J; junction bases unmatched: 7. The CDR3 region has the DNA TGCAGCGTTGATGGGGCGGGACAGGGGGACTACGAGCAGTACTTC. Amino acid sequence: CSVDGAGQGDYEQYF.

Many counts were recorded for this clonotype. V gene TRBV15 combines with J gene TRBJ2-5; the D is unclear. Germline V gives CDR1 LNHNV, CDR2 YYDKDF (reference sequence). The V end was cut by 6 bases, the J end by 1 base, with 12 bases between. The CDR3 totals 14 residues. CDR3 residues: CATSSSASQETQYF. In DNA form, the CDR3 reads TGTGCCACCAGTTCGTCGGCTAGCCAAGAGACCCAGTACTTC.

This clonotype was seen once. V is TRBV20-1 and J is TRBJ2-7; D perhaps matches TRBD1 (5 bases). This CDR3 region has 15 residues. Trimming took off 3 bases at V and 2 bases at J, with 17 bases between the two ends. From germline, CDR1 is DFQATT and CDR2 SNEGSKA (reference sequence). DNA of the CDR3: TGCAGTGCTAGGTCAAGGGGCCCACTTACCTACGAGCAGTACTTC. The encoded protein is CSARSRGPLTYEQYF.

This chain connects TRBV13 to TRBJ2-1, with a possible D match to TRBD2 (5 bases). Trimming removed 5 bases at V and 12 bases at J, with 23 bases between. The CDR3 spans 15 residues. From germline, CDR1 is PRHDT and CDR2 FYEKMQ (reference sequence). This chain's CDR3 is CASSLEAAGGLGQFF. Here the CDR3 DNA reads TGTGCCAGCAGCCTAGAAGCGGCAGGCGGGCTAGGGCAGTTCTTC.

This clonotype was observed a handful of times. This chain joins TRBV6-2 or TRBV6-3 and TRBJ1-1; D remains ambiguous. Germline V gives CDR1 MNHEY, CDR2 SVGEGT. V was cut by 2 bases and J by 1 base, with 11 bases left in between. The CDR3 length is 15 residues. The CDR3 region has the DNA TGTGCCAGCAGTTACCTTCCGGGCGCGAACACTGAAGCTTTCTTT. Its translation is CASSYLPGANTEAFF.

Regarding this clonotype: The germline gene is not matched at one end of the junction; a read error may be the cause. The V call is TRBV10-3, the J call TRBJ1-2; D possibly corresponds to TRBD1 (6 bases). The CDR3 has 12 amino acids. Germline CDR1 is ENHRY and CDR2 is SYGVKD. CDR3 sequence reads: CAFSQDSYGHTF. The DNA for the CDR3 is TGTGCCTTCAGTCAGGACAGCTATGGCCACACCTTC.

The CDR3 spells CSGRDEVNTEAFF. DNA for the CDR3: TGCAGCGGACGGGACGAAGTGAACACTGAAGCTTTCTTT. This sequence joins TRBV29-1 and TRBJ1-1, with D possibly TRBD1 on 5 matching bases. CDR3 length equals 13 residues. Germline-derived CDR1 and CDR2 are SQVTM and ANQGSEA. Trimming pared 7 bases from V and 0 bases from J, leaving 12 bases between.

The CDR3 nucleotides read TGCGCCAGCAGATCAAGACAAGAGACCCAGTACTTC. Translation gives CASRSRQETQYF. The chain combines TRBV5-1 with TRBJ2-5; D remains unclear. The CDR3 is made up of 12 amino acids. Trimming pared 5 bases from V and 2 bases from J, leaving 7 bases between. Germline V CDR1 and CDR2: SGHRS, YFSETQ. The full variable domain, with the rest looked up from reference TRBV5-1 and TRBJ2-5, is KAGVTQTPRYLIKTRGQQVTLSCSPISGHRSVSWYQQTPGQGLQFLFEYFSETQRNKGNFPGRFSGRQFSNSRSEMNVSTLELGDSALYLCASRSRQETQYFGPGTRLLVL.

The chain links TRBV7-9 to TRBJ2-3; D remains ambiguous. Germline V gene data show CDR1 as SEHNR and CDR2 as FQNEAQ (reference sequence). V was trimmed by 3 bases and J by 1 base, leaving 11 bases between them. This CDR3 has 15 residues. This chain's CDR3 is CASSFSRGGTDTQYF. Here the CDR3 DNA reads TGTGCCAGCAGCTTCTCACGTGGGGGCACAGATACGCAGTATTTT.

The chain links TRBV7-2 to TRBJ1-2; 9 bases map to TRBD1. Trimming removed 5 bases from V and 7 bases from J; junction bases left unmatched: 11. Germline-derived CDR1 and CDR2 are SGHTA and FQGNSA. There are 15 residues in the CDR3. CDR3 sequence (DNA): TGTGCCAGCAGCGCCGGGACAGGGCCCTCGGGTGGCTACACCTTC. This sequence encodes CASSAGTGPSGGYTF.

This clonotype was seen a few times. This chain uses TRBV10-3 with TRBJ2-3; a possible D gene is TRBD1 (5 bases). The CDR3 totals 14 residues. V lost 4 bases to trimming and J lost 3 bases, with 11 bases between them. Germline loops: CDR1 ENHRY, CDR2 SYGVKD. CDR3 in amino acids: CAISGGRSTDTQYF. The CDR3 nucleotides read TGTGCCATCAGTGGGGGCAGGAGTACAGATACGCAGTATTTT.

This clonotype was detected only a few times. The V and J genes are TRBV5-1 and TRBJ1-1; TRBD1 is a possible D gene (6 bases). V lost 2 bases to trimming and J lost 0 bases, with 20 bases between them. This CDR3 comprises 18 residues. Germline CDR1 and CDR2: SGHRS and YFSETQ. As DNA, the CDR3 is TGCGCCAGCAGCTTACGGGACACCGGGAACTTTATGAACACTGAAGCTTTCTTT. It codes for CASSLRDTGNFMNTEAFF.

The rearrangement uses TRBV3-1 and TRBJ2-4; tentative D call: TRBD2 (5 bases). This CDR3 region has 15 residues. Trimming took 0 bases from V and 8 from J, leaving 14 bases between them. Germline V CDR1 and CDR2: LGHDT, YNNKEL (reference sequence). The CDR3 loop reads CASSQDRTRSYIQYF. The DNA for the CDR3 is TGTGCCAGCAGCCAAGACAGAACTAGATCGTACATTCAGTACTTC.

V and J are TRBV6-5 and TRBJ2-5, with 9 bases identical to TRBD2. With the DNA end fitting TRBJ2-7 better, the J assignment may be wrong. Looked up from germline, CDR1 is MNHEY and CDR2 is SVGAGI. The CDR3 is 16 amino acids. The CDR3 DNA is TGTGCCAGCAGTTATTCCCAGGGACTAGCTCTGGACGAGCAGTACTTC. Amino acid sequence: CASSYSQGLALDEQYF.

This clonotype was observed a single time. The V gene is TRBV28, the J gene TRBJ2-5, with 8 bases fitting TRBD2. The CDR3 is 14 amino acids. CDR1 is MDHEN, CDR2 SYDVKM, per germline. J gave up 4 bases and V 6 bases, and 7 bases lay outside the gene matches. CDR3 sequence: CASRSAGLGETQYF. The CDR3, as DNA: TGTGCCAGCAGGTCGGCGGGACTAGGAGAGACCCAGTACTTC.